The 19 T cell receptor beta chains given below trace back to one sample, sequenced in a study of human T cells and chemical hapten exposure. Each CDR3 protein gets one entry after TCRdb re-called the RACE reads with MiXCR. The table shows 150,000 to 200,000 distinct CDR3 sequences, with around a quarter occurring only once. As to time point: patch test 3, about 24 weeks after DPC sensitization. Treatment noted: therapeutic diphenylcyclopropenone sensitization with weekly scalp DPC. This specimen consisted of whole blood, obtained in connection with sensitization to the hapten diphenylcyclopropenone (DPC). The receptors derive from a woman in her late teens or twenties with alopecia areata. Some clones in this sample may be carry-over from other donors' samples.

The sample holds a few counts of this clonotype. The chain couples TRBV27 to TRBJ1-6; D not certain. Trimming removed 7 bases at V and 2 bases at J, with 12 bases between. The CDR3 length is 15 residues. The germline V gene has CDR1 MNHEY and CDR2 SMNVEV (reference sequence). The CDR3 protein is CASTFGSTYNSPLHF. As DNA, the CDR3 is TGTGCCAGCACCTTTGGCTCAACCTATAATTCACCCCTCCACTTT.

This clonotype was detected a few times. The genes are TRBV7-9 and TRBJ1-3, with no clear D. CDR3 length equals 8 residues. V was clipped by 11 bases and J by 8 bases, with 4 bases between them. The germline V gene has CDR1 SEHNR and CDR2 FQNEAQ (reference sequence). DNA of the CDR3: TGTGCCGGGGACACCATATATTTT. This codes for CAGDTIYF.

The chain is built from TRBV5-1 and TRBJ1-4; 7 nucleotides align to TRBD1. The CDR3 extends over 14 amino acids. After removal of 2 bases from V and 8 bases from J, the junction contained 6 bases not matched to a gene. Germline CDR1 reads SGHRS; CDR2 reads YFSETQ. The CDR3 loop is CASSLTGVAEKLFF. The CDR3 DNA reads TGCGCCAGCAGCTTAACAGGGGTTGCGGAAAAACTGTTTTTT.

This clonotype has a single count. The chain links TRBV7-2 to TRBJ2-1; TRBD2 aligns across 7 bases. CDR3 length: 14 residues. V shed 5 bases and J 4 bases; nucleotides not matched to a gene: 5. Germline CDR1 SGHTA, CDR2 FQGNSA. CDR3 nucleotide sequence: TGTGCCAGCAGCCCAGCGGGGTTGTACAATGAGCAGTTCTTC. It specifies CASSPAGLYNEQFF.

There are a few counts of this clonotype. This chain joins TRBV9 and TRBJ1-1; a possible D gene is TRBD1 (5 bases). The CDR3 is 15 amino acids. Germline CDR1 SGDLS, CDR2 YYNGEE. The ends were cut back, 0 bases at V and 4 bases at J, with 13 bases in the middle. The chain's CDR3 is CASSVVKVGATEAFF. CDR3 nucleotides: TGTGCCAGCAGCGTAGTTAAGGTAGGGGCCACTGAAGCTTTCTTT.

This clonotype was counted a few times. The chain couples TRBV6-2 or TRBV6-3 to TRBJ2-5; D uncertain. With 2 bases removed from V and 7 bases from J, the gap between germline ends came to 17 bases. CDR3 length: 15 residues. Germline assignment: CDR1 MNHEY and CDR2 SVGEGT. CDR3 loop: CASSYVLALVGTQYF. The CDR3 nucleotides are TGTGCCAGCAGTTACGTTTTAGCCCTGGTAGGGACCCAGTACTTC.

CDR3 DNA: TGCAGTGCTAGAGGCAGGGACTCTTCCTACGAGCAGTACTTC. Translated, it gives CSARGRDSSYEQYF. This sequence joins TRBV20-1 and TRBJ2-7; D may be TRBD2 (6 bases). Germline CDR1 is DFQATT and CDR2 is SNEGSKA (reference sequence). V lost 1 base and J 1 base, leaving 11 bases between the germline ends. The CDR3 is 14 residues long.

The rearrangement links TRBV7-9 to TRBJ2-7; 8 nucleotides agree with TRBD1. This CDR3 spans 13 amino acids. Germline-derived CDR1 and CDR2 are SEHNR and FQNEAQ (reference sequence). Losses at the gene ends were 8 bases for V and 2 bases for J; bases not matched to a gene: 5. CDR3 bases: TGTGCCAGCCTAGGACAGGGAGCCTACGAGCAGTACTTC. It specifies CASLGQGAYEQYF.

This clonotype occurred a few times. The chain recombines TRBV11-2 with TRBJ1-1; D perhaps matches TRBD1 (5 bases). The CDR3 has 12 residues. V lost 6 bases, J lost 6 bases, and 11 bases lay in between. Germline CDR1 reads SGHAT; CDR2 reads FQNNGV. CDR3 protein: CASSPGLAEAFF. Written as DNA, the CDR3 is TGTGCCAGCAGTCCAGGGTTGGCTGAAGCTTTCTTT.

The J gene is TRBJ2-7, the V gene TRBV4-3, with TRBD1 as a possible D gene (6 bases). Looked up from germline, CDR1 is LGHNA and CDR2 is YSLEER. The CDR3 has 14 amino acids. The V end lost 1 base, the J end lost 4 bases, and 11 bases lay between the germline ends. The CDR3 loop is CASSQGTEFYEQYF. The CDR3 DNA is TGCGCCAGCAGCCAAGGGACAGAATTTTACGAGCAGTACTTC.

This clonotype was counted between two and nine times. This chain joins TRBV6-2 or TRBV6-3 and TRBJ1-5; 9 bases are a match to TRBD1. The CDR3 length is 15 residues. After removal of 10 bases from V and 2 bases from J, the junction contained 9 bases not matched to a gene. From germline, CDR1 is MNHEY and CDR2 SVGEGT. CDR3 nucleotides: TGTGCCACCACTTTACAGGGGGCAGGCAATCAGCCCCAGCATTTT. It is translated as CATTLQGAGNQPQHF.

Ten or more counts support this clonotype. The CDR3 reads CASRQATGELFF. DNA for the CDR3: TGTGCCAGCAGGCAGGCCACCGGGGAGCTGTTTTTT. The chain couples TRBV6-2 or TRBV6-3 to TRBJ2-2; no definite D call. Trimming pared 6 bases from V and 4 bases from J, leaving 6 bases between. CDR1 is MNHEY and CDR2 is SVGEGT in the germline V gene. The CDR3 extends over 12 amino acids.

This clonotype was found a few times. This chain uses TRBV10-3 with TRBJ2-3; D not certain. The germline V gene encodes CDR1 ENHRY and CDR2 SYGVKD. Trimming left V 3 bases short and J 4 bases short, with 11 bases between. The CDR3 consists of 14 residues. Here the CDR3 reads CAISDRHRPDTQYF. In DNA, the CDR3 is TGTGCCATCAGTGATCGGCACAGACCAGATACGCAGTATTTT.

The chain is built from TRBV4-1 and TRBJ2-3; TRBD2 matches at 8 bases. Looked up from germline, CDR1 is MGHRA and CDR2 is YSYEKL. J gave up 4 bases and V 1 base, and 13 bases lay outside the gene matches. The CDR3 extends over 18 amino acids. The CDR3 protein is CASSQGTGPAGVPDTQYF. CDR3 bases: TGCGCCAGCAGCCAAGGGACGGGGCCAGCGGGAGTCCCAGATACGCAGTATTTT.

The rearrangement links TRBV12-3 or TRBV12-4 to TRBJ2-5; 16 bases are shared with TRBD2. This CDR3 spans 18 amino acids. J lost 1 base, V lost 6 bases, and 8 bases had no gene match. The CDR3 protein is CASRAGTSGRGGQETQYF. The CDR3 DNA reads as TGTGCCAGCAGGGCCGGGACTAGCGGGAGGGGGGGCCAAGAGACCCAGTACTTC.

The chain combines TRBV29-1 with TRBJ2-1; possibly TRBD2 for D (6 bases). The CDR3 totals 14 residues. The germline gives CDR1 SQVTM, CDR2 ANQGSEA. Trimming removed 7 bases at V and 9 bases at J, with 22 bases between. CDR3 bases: TGCAGCGCCCTTGGGGACTCGGTTGGGGGTGAGCAGTTCTTC. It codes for CSALGDSVGGEQFF.

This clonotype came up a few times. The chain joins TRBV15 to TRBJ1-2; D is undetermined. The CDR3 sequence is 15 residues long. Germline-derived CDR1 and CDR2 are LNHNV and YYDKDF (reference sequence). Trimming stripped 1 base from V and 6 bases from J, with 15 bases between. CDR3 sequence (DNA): TGTGCCACCAGCAGAGTTGGGCCCGCCGGAAATGGCTACACCTTC. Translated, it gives CATSRVGPAGNGYTF.

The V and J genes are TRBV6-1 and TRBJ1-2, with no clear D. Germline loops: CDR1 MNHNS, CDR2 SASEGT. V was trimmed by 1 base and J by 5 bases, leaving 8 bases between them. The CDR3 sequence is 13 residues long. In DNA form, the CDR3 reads TGTGCCAGCAGTGAAGGGGATTTTTATGGCTACACCTTC. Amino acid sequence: CASSEGDFYGYTF.

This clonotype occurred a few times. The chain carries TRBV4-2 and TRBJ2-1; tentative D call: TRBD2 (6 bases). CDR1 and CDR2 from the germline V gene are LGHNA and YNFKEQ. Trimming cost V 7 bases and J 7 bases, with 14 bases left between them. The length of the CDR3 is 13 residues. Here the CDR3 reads CASKGGANNEQFF. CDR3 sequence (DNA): TGTGCCAGCAAAGGCGGGGCTAATAATGAGCAGTTCTTC.